The entry below gives a single TCR beta chain sequence along with its context. The target of this receptor is not known. Base qualities are not recorded, but no much larger clone differs from it by a single base. Libraries were constructed by the immunoSEQ multiplex PCR assay. Rearranged TCR beta chain sequences were amplified with the hsTCRB Kit following the manufacturer's protocol. Sequencing of TCRB libraries was carried out on an Illumina MiSeq. Turning to the authors' computational methods: The kit vendor's proprietary platform handled demultiplexing, trimming and gene mapping. The clones in this table, taken by TCRdb from immuneACCESS, are in-frame only. Not every clone is retained; where verified, under half of the shortfall comes from an unresolved V gene, and the cause of the rest is unknown. V, J and clone size reflect that table, while D and trimming were determined from the DNA. This sample holds around 30,000 clones; 80% to 90% were observed only once. The ten largest account for around 11% of the sample.

The germline V gene gives CDR1 as SNHLY and CDR2 as FYNNEI. Inclusive of the bounding cysteine and phenylalanine, the CDR3 is 15 residues long. Only the CDR3 part of the read is kept: 45 bases, read in frame from the first base. The trim is 1 base for V and 4 bases for J, with a gap of 11 bases between the germline ends. This entry is derived from a study of a mutant IDH1 vaccine in newly diagnosed glioma (dated by TCRdb to the early 2020s). A note on the overall study: Vaccination began 4-6 weeks after radiotherapy alone, or alongside temozolomide cycles in the chemotherapy-containing groups. Of the roughly 32 patients who were treated, 62.5% were male and roughly 38% were female, and the mean age was around 40 years. Before enrollment, patients had received standard therapy of radiotherapy alone, temozolomide alone, or radiochemotherapy with temozolomide; most received the combination. The week-35 safety follow-up was designated visit V12, and the week-47 end of study was designated visit V13. Peripheral blood samples were drawn at six visits, namely V03 (baseline), V05, V07, V10, V12 and V13. For exploratory analyses, 25 treated patients had longitudinal TCRB deep sequencing done wherever samples were available. Overall results and qualifications from the work: Pseudoprogression seemed to be unrelated to changes in the top peripheral T cell clonotypes found by TCRB sequencing. The authors stated that sample limitations prevented analyses of patient blood samples from being reproduced. Across multiple MHC alleles, vaccine-induced immune responses were seen in around 93% of patients. Selection of PBMC samples for TCRB deep sequencing was based on availability.

What this sample's time point label stands for: week 47, end of study. Each vaccine dose, consisting of 300 ug of a 20-mer mutant IDH1 peptide in Montanide, was administered subcutaneously with topical imiquimod. Eight vaccinations were administered to patients in weeks 1, 3, 5, 7, 11, 15, 19 and 23, corresponding to visits V03 through V10. Donors had newly diagnosed WHO grade 3 or 4 IDH1-mutant astrocytomas with loss of nuclear ATRX. The samples were drawn from NOA16, a multicentre, single-arm, open-label phase I trial in Germany that tested a mutant IDH1 peptide vaccine in humans for the first time. Genomic DNA for TCRB sequencing was isolated from EDTA blood with the DNeasy Blood and Tissue Kit.

The clonotype originates from a woman between 25 and 40 years old with glioma. The chain employs TRBV2 and TRBJ1-3; the D gene remains uncertain. The material sequenced was PBMCs, taken from a glioma patient whose treatment included an IDH1 peptide vaccine. The nucleotide sequence is TGTGCCAGCAGTGAAGGGACCTTGGGGGGAAACACCATATATTTT. Protein translation: CASSEGTLGGNTIYF.